The 2 T cell receptor beta chains in this list originate from one sample, sequenced in a study of response to subunit inactivated influenza vaccine. TCRdb processed the RT-PCR reads anew with MiXCR; each CDR3 protein has one entry. The sample records 500,000 to 650,000 distinct CDR3 sequences, approximately 7.6% being singletons. Specimen: PBMCs from blood, collected 23 to 25 months after vaccination. These receptors all stem from a man aged 50 to 69 who received an inactivated influenza vaccine.

V usage is TRBV11-2 and J usage is TRBJ1-2, with a possible D match to TRBD1 (6 bases). The CDR3 consists of 15 residues. The V end was cut by 0 bases, the J end by 1 base, with 9 bases between. CDR1 and CDR2 from the germline V gene are SGHAT and FQNNGV. This chain's CDR3 is CASSLEGQNNYGYTF. The CDR3 nucleotides are TGTGCCAGCAGCTTAGAAGGACAGAATAACTATGGCTACACCTTC. The full variable domain, its missing parts supplied by reference TRBV11-2 and TRBJ1-2, is EAGVAQSPRYKIIEKRQSVAFWCNPISGHATLYWYQQILGQGPKLLIQFQNNGVVDDSQLPKDRFSAERLKGVDSTLKIQPAKLEDSAVYLCASSLEGQNNYGYTFGSGTRLTVV.

Only a few counts were recorded for this clonotype. V gene TRBV7-9 combines with J gene TRBJ2-3; a possible D gene is TRBD2 (5 bases). Trimming removed 5 bases from V and 2 bases from J, with 14 bases in between. Germline CDR1 SEHNR, CDR2 FQNEAQ (reference sequence). The CDR3 contains 15 residues. The CDR3 bases are TGTGCCAGCAGCAGACGGGGATTCGACACAGATACGCAGTATTTT. This sequence encodes CASSRRGFDTDTQYF.